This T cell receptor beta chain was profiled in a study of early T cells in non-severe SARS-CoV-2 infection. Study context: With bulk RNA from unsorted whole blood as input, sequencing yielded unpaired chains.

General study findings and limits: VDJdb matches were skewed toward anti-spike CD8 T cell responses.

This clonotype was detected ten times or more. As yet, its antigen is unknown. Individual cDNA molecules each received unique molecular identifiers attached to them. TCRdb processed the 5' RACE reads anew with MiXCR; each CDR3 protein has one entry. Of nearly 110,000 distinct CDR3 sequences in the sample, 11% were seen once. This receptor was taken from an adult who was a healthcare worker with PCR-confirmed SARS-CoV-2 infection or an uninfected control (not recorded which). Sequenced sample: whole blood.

The CDR3 DNA follows: TGTGCCAGCAGTTTTACAGGGGGTGAAAAACTGTTTTTT. It is translated as CASSFTGGEKLFF. The V and J genes are TRBV27 and TRBJ1-4, with 8 bases lining up with TRBD1. The V gene end was trimmed by 3 bases and the J gene end by 7 bases; junction bases not matched to a gene: 1. This CDR3 contains 13 residues. CDR1 is MNHEY, CDR2 SMNVEV, per germline (reference sequence).